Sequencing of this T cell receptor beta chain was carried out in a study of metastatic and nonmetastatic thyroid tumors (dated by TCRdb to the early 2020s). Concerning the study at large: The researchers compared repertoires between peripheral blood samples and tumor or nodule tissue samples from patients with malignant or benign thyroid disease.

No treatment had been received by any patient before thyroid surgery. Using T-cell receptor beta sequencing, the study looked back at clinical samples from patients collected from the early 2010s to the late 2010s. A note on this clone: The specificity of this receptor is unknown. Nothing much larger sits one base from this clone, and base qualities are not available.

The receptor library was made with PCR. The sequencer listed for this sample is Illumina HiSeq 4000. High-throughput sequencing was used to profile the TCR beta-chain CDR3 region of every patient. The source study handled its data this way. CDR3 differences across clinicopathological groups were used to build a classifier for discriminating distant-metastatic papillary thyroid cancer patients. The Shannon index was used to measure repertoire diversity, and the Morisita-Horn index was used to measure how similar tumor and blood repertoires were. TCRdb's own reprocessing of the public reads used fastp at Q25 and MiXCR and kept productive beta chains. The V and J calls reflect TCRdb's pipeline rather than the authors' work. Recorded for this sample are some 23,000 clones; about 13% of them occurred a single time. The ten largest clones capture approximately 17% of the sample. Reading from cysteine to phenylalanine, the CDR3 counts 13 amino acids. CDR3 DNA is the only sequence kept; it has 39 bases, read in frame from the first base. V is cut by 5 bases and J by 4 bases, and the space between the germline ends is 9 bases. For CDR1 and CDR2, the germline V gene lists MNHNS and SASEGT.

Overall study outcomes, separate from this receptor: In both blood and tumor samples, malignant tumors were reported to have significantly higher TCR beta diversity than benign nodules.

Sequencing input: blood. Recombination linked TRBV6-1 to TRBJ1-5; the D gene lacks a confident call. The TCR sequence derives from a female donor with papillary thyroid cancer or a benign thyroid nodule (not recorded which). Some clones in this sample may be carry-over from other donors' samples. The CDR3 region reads CASSPGPNQPQHF. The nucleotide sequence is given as TGTGCCAGCAGTCCAGGCCCAAATCAGCCCCAGCATTTT.